These T cell receptor beta chains were read from a single sample in a study of vaccination effects on CD4 cells after COVID-19. Measured with immunoSEQ multiplex PCR; TCRdb has only the in-frame clones, and not every one. The sample gives over 15,000 clones, about 74% of which show up once; around 20% is in the top ten. These receptors are not linked to any known antigen. This material consisted of CD4+ T cells from PBMCs cultured with SARS-CoV-2 spike peptides, taken after COVID-19 vaccination. The receptors were gathered from a human donor who had a prior SARS-CoV-2 infection. Both conserved end residues are part of each CDR3. A D gene is named only where the DNA matches it firmly.

14,TRBJ2-1,TRBD1,TRBV10-3,TGTGCCATCAGTGACCTACAGGGGGCCAATGAGCAGTTCTTC,CAISDLQGANEQFF
14,TRBJ1-1,NA,TRBV7-2,TGTGCCAGCAGCTTTGTCCAGGGTGGAACTGAAGCTTTCTTT,CASSFVQGGTEAFF
15,TRBJ1-2,NA,TRBV15,TGTGCCACCAGCAGAGATCTGTGGCCTCCGAAGGGCTACACCTTC,CATSRDLWPPKGYTF
14,TRBJ2-1,NA,TRBV7-2,TGTGCCAGCAGCTTATTAAGTACTCCCAATGAGCAGTTCTTC,CASSLLSTPNEQFF
14,TRBJ2-1,NA,TRBV5-4,TGTGCCAGCAAAAAGCAGGGAGCGAACAATGAGCAGTTCTTC,CASKKQGANNEQFF
12,TRBJ1-2,NA,TRBV11-2,TGTGCCAGCAGCTTAGAAAACTATGGCTACACCTTC,CASSLENYGYTF
13,TRBJ2-5,NA,TRBV21-1,TGTGCCAGCAGCAAAGGTGATGAACAGACCCAGTACTTC,CASSKGDEQTQYF
14,TRBJ2-5,NA,TRBV18,TGTGCCAGCTCACAAAGAACAGGGTTGGAGACCCAGTACTTC,CASSQRTGLETQYF
14,TRBJ2-7,NA,TRBV5-6,TGTGCCAGCAGCTTGTTAGGGACCCACTACGAGCAGTACTTC,CASSLLGTHYEQYF
11,TRBJ2-7,NA,TRBV6-6,TGTGCCAGCAGTTACTCAAAGGAGCAGTACTTC,CASSYSKEQYF
15,TRBJ1-2,TRBD1,TRBV3-1/TRBV3-2,TGTGCCAGCAGCCAAAACTCAGGGGGCGGATATGGCTACACCTTC,CASSQNSGGGYGYTF